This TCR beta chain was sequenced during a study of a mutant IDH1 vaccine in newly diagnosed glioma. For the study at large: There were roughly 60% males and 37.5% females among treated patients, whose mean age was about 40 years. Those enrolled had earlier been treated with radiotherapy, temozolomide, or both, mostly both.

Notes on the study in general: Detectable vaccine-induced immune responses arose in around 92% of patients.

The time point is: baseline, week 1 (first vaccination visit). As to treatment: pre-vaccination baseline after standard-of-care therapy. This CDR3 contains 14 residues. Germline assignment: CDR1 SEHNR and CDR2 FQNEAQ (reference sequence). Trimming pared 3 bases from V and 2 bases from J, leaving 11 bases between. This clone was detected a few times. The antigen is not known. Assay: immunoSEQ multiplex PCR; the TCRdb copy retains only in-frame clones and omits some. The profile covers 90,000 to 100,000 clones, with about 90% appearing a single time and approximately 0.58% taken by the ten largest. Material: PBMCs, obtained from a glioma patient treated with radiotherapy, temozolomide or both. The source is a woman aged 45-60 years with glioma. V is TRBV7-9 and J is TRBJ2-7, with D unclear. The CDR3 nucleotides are TGTGCCAGCAGCTTCTCGGATGGACCCTACGAGCAGTACTTC. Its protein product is CASSFSDGPYEQYF.